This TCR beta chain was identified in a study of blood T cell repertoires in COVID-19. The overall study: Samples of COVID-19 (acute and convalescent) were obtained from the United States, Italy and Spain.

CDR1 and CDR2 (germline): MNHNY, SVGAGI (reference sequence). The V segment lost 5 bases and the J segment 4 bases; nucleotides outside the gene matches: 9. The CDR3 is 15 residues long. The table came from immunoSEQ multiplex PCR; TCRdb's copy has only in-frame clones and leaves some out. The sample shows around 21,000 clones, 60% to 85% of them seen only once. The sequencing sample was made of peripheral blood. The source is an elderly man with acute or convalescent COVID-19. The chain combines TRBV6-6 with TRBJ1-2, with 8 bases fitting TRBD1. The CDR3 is CASSTGQGGSYGYTF. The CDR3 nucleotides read TGTGCCAGCAGTACTGGACAGGGCGGGAGCTATGGCTACACCTTC.